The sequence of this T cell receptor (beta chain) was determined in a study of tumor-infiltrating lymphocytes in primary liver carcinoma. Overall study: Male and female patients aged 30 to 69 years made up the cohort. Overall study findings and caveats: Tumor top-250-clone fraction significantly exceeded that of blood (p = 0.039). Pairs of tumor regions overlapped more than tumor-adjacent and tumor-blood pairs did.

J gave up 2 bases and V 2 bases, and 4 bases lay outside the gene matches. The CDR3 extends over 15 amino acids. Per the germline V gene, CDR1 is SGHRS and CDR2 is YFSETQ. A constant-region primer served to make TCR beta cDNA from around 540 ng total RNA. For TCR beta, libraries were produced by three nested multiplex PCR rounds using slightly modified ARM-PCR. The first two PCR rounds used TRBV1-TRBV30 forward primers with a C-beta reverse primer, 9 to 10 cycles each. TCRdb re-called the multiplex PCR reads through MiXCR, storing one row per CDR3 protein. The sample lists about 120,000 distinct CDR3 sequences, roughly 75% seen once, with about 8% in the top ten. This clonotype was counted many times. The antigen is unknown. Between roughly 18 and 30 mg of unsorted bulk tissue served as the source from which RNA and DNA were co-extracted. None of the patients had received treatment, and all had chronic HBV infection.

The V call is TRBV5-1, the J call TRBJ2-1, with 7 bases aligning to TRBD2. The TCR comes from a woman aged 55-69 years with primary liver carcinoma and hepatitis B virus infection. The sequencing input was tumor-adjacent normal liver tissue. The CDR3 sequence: CASSLAGPAYNEQFF. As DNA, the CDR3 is TGCGCCAGCAGCTTAGCGGGACCAGCCTACAATGAGCAGTTCTTC. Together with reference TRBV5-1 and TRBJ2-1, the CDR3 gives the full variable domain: KAGVTQTPRYLIKTRGQQVTLSCSPISGHRSVSWYQQTPGQGLQFLFEYFSETQRNKGNFPGRFSGRQFSNSRSEMNVSTLELGDSALYLCASSLAGPAYNEQFFGPGTRLTVL.